A single sample is the source of the 15 T cell receptor beta chains below, sequenced in a study of T cell responses to AZD1222 COVID-19 vaccine. Assay used: immunoSEQ multiplex PCR; TCRdb lists only in-frame clones, some missing. The table lists approximately 130,000 clones, over 85% of them singletons. The sample was peripheral blood, taken on day 0 of AZD1222 vaccination. All receptors come from an adult in good health.

The genes are TRBV20-1 and TRBJ2-5; D gene uncertain. CDR1 and CDR2 (germline): DFQATT, SNEGSKA (reference sequence). This CDR3 contains 13 residues. The ends were cut back, 3 bases at V and 5 bases at J, with 13 bases in the middle. CDR3 region: CSASFGVRETQYF. DNA of the CDR3: TGCAGTGCTAGTTTCGGAGTCCGGGAGACCCAGTACTTC.

The gene calls are TRBV2 and TRBJ1-4; 9 nucleotides line up with TRBD1. CDR1 SNHLY and CDR2 FYNNEI come from the germline V gene. The V and J ends lost 5 bases and 0 bases, in that order; junction bases with no gene match: 4. The CDR3 has 16 residues. The CDR3 sequence: CASSTRQGATNEKLFF. CDR3 nucleotide sequence: TGTGCCAGCAGTACCAGACAGGGGGCAACTAATGAAAAACTGTTTTTT.

The chain uses TRBV10-2 and TRBJ1-2; D gene unclear. Germline CDR1 and CDR2: WSHSY and SAAADI. V lost 7 bases and J 4 bases, leaving 13 bases between the germline ends. This CDR3 comprises 13 residues. CDR3 region: CASMEFNGYGYTF. The CDR3, as DNA: TGCGCCAGCATGGAGTTTAACGGCTATGGCTACACCTTC.

This chain connects TRBV27 to TRBJ1-4, with D possibly being TRBD1 (5 bases). The CDR3 loop spans 13 amino acids. Germline lookup yields CDR1 MNHEY and CDR2 SMNVEV (reference sequence). V shed 5 bases and J shed 8 bases, with 12 bases lying between them. CDR3 loop: CASSGGWGEKLFF. CDR3 coding DNA: TGTGCCAGCAGTGGCGGGTGGGGGGAAAAACTGTTTTTT.

V gene TRBV5-1 combines with J gene TRBJ2-7; perhaps TRBD1 as D (6 bases). Germline CDR1 is SGHRS and CDR2 is YFSETQ. The germline V and J ends were trimmed by 0 bases and 6 bases, with 16 bases remaining between them. This CDR3 has 15 residues. The CDR3 DNA reads as TGCGCCAGCAGCTTGGAGGGCAGGGGTGGGTTCGAGCAGTACTTC. Its translation: CASSLEGRGGFEQYF.

The chain is built from TRBV5-1 and TRBJ2-7; TRBD2 is a possible D gene (6 bases). The CDR3 is 15 amino acids. V lost 3 bases and J lost 2, with 15 bases in between. Germline-derived CDR1 and CDR2 are SGHRS and YFSETQ. CDR3 DNA sequence: TGCGCCAGCAGCTCCGGGACTTGGCGACCCTACGAGCAGTACTTC. Its protein product is CASSSGTWRPYEQYF.

V is TRBV18 and J is TRBJ2-1; 11 bases are shared with TRBD2. From germline, CDR1 is KGHSH and CDR2 LQKENI. V was clipped by 0 bases and J by 5 bases; unmatched bases: 15. The CDR3 length is 20 residues. CDR3 in DNA: TGTGCCAGCTCACCACCAATAGCGGGAGGGCCCAGCCCCTTGCACAATGAGCAGTTCTTC. Translated, it gives CASSPPIAGGPSPLHNEQFF.

The chain recombines TRBV27 with TRBJ2-3, with D perhaps matching TRBD1 (5 bases). Germline lookup yields CDR1 MNHEY and CDR2 SMNVEV (reference sequence). The ends were cut back, 3 bases at V and 2 bases at J, with 9 bases in the middle. The CDR3 loop spans 14 amino acids. CDR3 sequence: CASSFQGPTDTQYF. The CDR3 DNA sequence: TGTGCCAGCAGTTTTCAGGGTCCCACAGATACGCAGTATTTT.

A word on this clone: Other DNA sequences in this specimen translate into the identical CDR3. CDR3 loop: CASSVAGVGYGYTF. The CDR3 bases are TGTGCCAGCAGCGTAGCAGGGGTAGGCTATGGCTACACCTTC. This sequence joins TRBV9 and TRBJ1-2, with TRBD1 as a possible D gene (6 bases). The CDR3 is made up of 14 amino acids. Germline V CDR1 and CDR2: SGDLS, YYNGEE. V gave up 0 bases and J gave up 4 bases, with 10 bases separating them.

The rearrangement joins TRBV7-8 to TRBJ1-2; no firm D call. V was cut by 5 bases and J by 0 bases, with 19 bases left in between. CDR3 length: 17 residues. From germline, CDR1 is SGHVS and CDR2 FQNEAQ. CDR3 residues: CASSPRELVRANYGYTF. In DNA, the CDR3 is TGTGCCAGCAGCCCTCGCGAGTTGGTCCGGGCTAACTATGGCTACACCTTC.

J is TRBJ2-1 and V is TRBV13, with D perhaps matching TRBD2 (6 bases). Germline-derived CDR1 and CDR2 are PRHDT and FYEKMQ (reference sequence). With 5 bases removed from V and 0 bases from J, the gap between germline ends came to 11 bases. The length of the CDR3 is 15 residues. In DNA, the CDR3 is TGTGCCAGCAGCCGACCGACTAGCTCCTACAATGAGCAGTTCTTC. Encoded protein: CASSRPTSSYNEQFF.

The chain carries TRBV3-1 (or the pseudogene TRBV3-2) and TRBJ1-1; 8 bases align to TRBD1. Trimming at V came to 4 bases and at J to 5 bases, leaving 0 bases not matched to a gene. Germline lookup yields CDR1 LGHDT and CDR2 YNNKEL (reference sequence). The CDR3 runs to 12 residues. CDR3 bases: TGTGCCAGCAGCCGACAGGGGACTGAAGCTTTCTTT. Translation gives CASSRQGTEAFF.

The chain links TRBV6-2 or TRBV6-3 to TRBJ2-5; D gene unclear. In germline, CDR1 is MNHEY, CDR2 SVGEGT. Trimming stripped 2 bases from V and 3 bases from J, with 16 bases between. The CDR3 covers 16 residues. CDR3 nucleotide sequence: TGTGCCAGCAGTTACGGGCTCCTACAAGGCGAAGAGACCCAGTACTTC. Its protein is CASSYGLLQGEETQYF.

This clone was recorded once. V and J are TRBV9 and TRBJ1-2; possible D gene TRBD1, 5 bases. Germline V lookup: CDR1 SGDLS, CDR2 YYNGEE. Deletions cut 0 bases from V and 0 bases from J, with 24 bases between. The CDR3 spans 20 residues. CDR3 residues: CASSVASKTPGRGSNYGYTF. The CDR3 nucleotides read TGTGCCAGCAGCGTAGCGTCAAAAACCCCGGGGCGGGGTTCTAACTATGGCTACACCTTC.

The V call is TRBV4-1, the J call TRBJ1-3, with D perhaps matching TRBD1 (6 bases). This CDR3 has 15 amino acids. The germline gives CDR1 MGHRA, CDR2 YSYEKL. V lost 5 bases and J 0 bases, leaving 11 bases between the germline ends. DNA of the CDR3: TGCGCCAGCAGCATGACGGACAGCTCTGGAAACACCATATATTTT. Protein product: CASSMTDSSGNTIYF.